The 5 T cell receptor beta chains reported below all come from one sample, sequenced in a study of kidney transplant recipient with SARS-CoV-2 infection listed by TCRdb under 2021. What the time point label conveys for this sample: pre-pandemic baseline sample and day 111 after first positive SARS-CoV-2 test. The sequencer listed for this sample is Illumina MiSeq. The raw public reads went through TCRdb reprocessing: fastp at Q25, MiXCR clone calling, in-frame beta chains kept. For every CDR3 protein sequence, its rows merge into one entry that carries the most common genes and DNA. The sample table records roughly 230,000 distinct CDR3 sequences; 25% to 30% of these occur just once. Of the sample, roughly 7% falls within the top ten clones. The sample was a blood sample, taken at baseline and on day 111 from a kidney transplant recipient. The origin of the receptors is a male patient between 25 and 40 years old who had COVID-19 and was a kidney transplant recipient. After a transplant, some T cells may be of graft donor origin.

Comment on this clonotype: Lacking the conserved final phenylalanine or tryptophan, this CDR3 likely reflects a read error. This sequence joins TRBV24-1 and TRBJ2-1, with TRBD1 identical over 10 bases. This CDR3 contains 16 residues. Germline V gene data show CDR1 as KGHDR and CDR2 as SFDVKD. Germline trimming cut 3 bases from V and 2 bases from J; bases unmatched to any gene: 3. The CDR3 DNA is TGTGCCACCAGTGATCTTGACAGGGGGCCCTACAATGAGCAGTTCCTC. As protein: CATSDLDRGPYNEQFL.

With respect to this clonotype: This probably arose from a read error, given a far larger clone one base away. The chain couples TRBV21-1 to TRBJ2-4; the table's D call of TRBD1 was not tested on the DNA. TRBV21-1 is noted as a pseudogene. The length of the CDR3 is 15 residues. CDR3 nucleotide sequence: TGTGCCAGCAGTTTGACAGGGGGCTTGGACTACGGGCAGTACTTC. As protein: CASSLTGGLDYGQYF.

This clonotype appeared many times. The chain recombines TRBV19 with TRBJ2-7; 7 nucleotides align to TRBD1. This CDR3 spans 13 amino acids. V lost 4 bases and J lost 6; bases outside the gene matches: 6. Germline V gene data show CDR1 as LNHDA and CDR2 as SQIVND (reference sequence). Written as DNA, the CDR3 is TGTGCCAGTAGTACTAACAGGGGAACCGAGCAGTACTTC. This codes for CASSTNRGTEQYF.

This clonotype was seen at least ten times. This sequence joins TRBV15 and TRBJ1-2; D gene ambiguous. V lost 4 bases to trimming and J lost 4 bases, with 22 bases between them. CDR3 length: 17 residues. The germline CDR1 and CDR2 sequences are LNHNV and YYDKDF (reference sequence). Written as DNA, the CDR3 is TGTGCCACCAGCATCTTAACAAGGTGTGGAAAGACCTATGGCTACACCTTC. Its protein product is CATSILTRCGKTYGYTF. Looking up the rest from reference TRBV15 and TRBJ1-2 gives the full variable domain: DAMVIQNPRYQVTQFGKPVTLSCSQTLNHNVMYWYQQKSSQAPKLLFHYYDKDFNNEADTPDNFQSRRPNTSFCFLDIRSPGLGDTAMYLCATSILTRCGKTYGYTFGSGTRLTVV.

This clonotype showed up many times. The rearrangement uses TRBV6-5 and TRBJ1-2; the D is unclear. Between the trimmed V and J ends, which lost 4 bases and 4 bases, there was a span of 22 bases. The germline V gene has CDR1 MNHEY and CDR2 SVGAGI. CDR3 length: 17 residues. Written as DNA, the CDR3 is TGTGCCAGCAGTTGTTGGTGGGAATGTAGAAAGACCTATGGCTACACCTTC. This translates into CASSCWWECRKTYGYTF.